This TCR beta chain was captured in a study of blood T cell repertoires in COVID-19. Study details: The United States, Italy and Spain were the sources of the acute and convalescent COVID-19 samples. PBMCs, B-cell-depleted T cells, or T cells provided the cDNA or gDNA that made up the material.

In the authors' workflow: Using reference gene primer amplification, nucleated cell counts were estimated. Profiled with immunoSEQ multiplex PCR; TCRdb holds only in-frame clones, not every one. V and J calls plus clone size are reproduced from that table; the DNA served to infer D and trimming. The sample contains around 86,000 clones, more than 75% of which appear only once. V lost 4 bases and J 6 bases, leaving 21 bases between the germline ends. CDR1 and CDR2 (germline): SGHAT, FQDESV (reference sequence). The CDR3 spans 16 residues. This chain links TRBV11-1 with TRBJ2-5, with TRBD1 as a possible D gene (6 bases). The TCR comes from a woman aged 80 or over with acute or convalescent COVID-19. Sequenced: peripheral blood. CDR3 amino acids: CASSSPGQGIVKTQYF. Here the CDR3 DNA reads TGTGCCAGCAGCTCCCCCGGGCAGGGGATAGTGAAGACCCAGTACTTC.